What follows are 18 T cell receptor beta chains derived from one specimen sequenced in a study of blood T cell repertoires in COVID-19. Using immunoSEQ multiplex PCR, the repertoire was profiled, and TCRdb retains in-frame clones only, with some absent. The sample shows approximately 200,000 clones, approximately 78% of them seen only once. The sequencing input was peripheral blood. The receptors originated from a woman aged 80 or over with COVID-19, enrolled during active disease.

Comment on this clone: The junction does not match germline at one end; this may be a read error. The rearrangement joins TRBV6-5 to TRBJ1-3; no firm D call. CDR3 length equals 14 residues. Germline CDR1 MNHEY, CDR2 SVGAGI. The DNA of the CDR3 is TGTGCCAGCACTTACGAGGAATCTGGAAACACCATATATTTT. Its translation: CASTYEESGNTIYF.

This CDR3 is CASSEALQGLASPYEQYF. CDR3 DNA sequence: TGTGCCAGCAGTGAAGCGCTTCAAGGGCTAGCCTCCCCCTACGAGCAGTACTTC. This chain connects TRBV2 to TRBJ2-7, with a possible D match to TRBD2 (5 bases). V dropped 0 bases and J dropped 2 bases, with 20 bases sitting between them. The CDR3 runs 18 residues. CDR1 SNHLY and CDR2 FYNNEI come from the germline V gene.

CDR3 in amino acids: CASSQGRAGSYEQYF. The CDR3 DNA follows: TGCGCCAGCAGCCAAGGGAGAGCGGGCTCCTACGAGCAGTACTTC. The chain joins TRBV4-1 to TRBJ2-7; D is possibly TRBD2 (6 bases). The CDR3 has 15 residues. Germline V gives CDR1 MGHRA, CDR2 YSYEKL. V gave up 1 base and J gave up 0 bases, with 10 bases separating them.

This chain joins TRBV11-2 and TRBJ1-2, with D unclear. V lost 4 bases and J 4 bases, leaving 13 bases between the germline ends. Germline V lookup: CDR1 SGHAT, CDR2 FQNNGV. The length of the CDR3 is 14 residues. CDR3: CASSSEQNLYGYTF. CDR3 DNA sequence: TGTGCCAGCAGCTCAGAACAGAATCTCTATGGCTACACCTTC. Full variable domain (remainder filled in from reference TRBV11-2 and TRBJ1-2): EAGVAQSPRYKIIEKRQSVAFWCNPISGHATLYWYQQILGQGPKLLIQFQNNGVVDDSQLPKDRFSAERLKGVDSTLKIQPAKLEDSAVYLCASSSEQNLYGYTFGSGTRLTVV.

The V and J genes are TRBV19 and TRBJ1-4; weak D call: TRBD1 (5 bases). CDR1 is LNHDA, CDR2 SQIVND, per germline (reference sequence). The CDR3 sequence is 16 residues long. The ends were cut back, 5 bases at V and 1 base at J, with 14 bases in the middle. CDR3 bases: TGTGCCAGTAGTTCCGGGGGGATTAGAACTAATGAAAAACTGTTTTTT. This translates into CASSSGGIRTNEKLFF. The whole variable domain, remainder taken from reference TRBV19 and TRBJ1-4, is DGGITQSPKYLFRKEGQNVTLSCEQNLNHDAMYWYRQDPGQGLRLIYYSQIVNDFQKGDIAEGYSVSREKKESFPLTVTSAQKNPTAFYLCASSSGGIRTNEKLFFGSGTQLSVL.

The rearrangement links TRBV9 to TRBJ1-2; tentative D call: TRBD1 (6 bases). Germline CDR1 reads SGDLS; CDR2 reads YYNGEE. The CDR3 loop spans 12 amino acids. Trimming removed 4 bases at V and 8 bases at J, with 12 bases between. In DNA, the CDR3 is TGTGCCAGCAGCACGACAGGTGGGGGCTACACCTTC. Its translation is CASSTTGGGYTF.

J is TRBJ2-7 and V is TRBV5-4, with TRBD2 matching 14 bases. After removal of 4 bases from V and 0 bases from J, the junction contained 6 bases not matched to a gene. This CDR3 is built from 17 residues. Per germline, CDR1 SGHNT and CDR2 YYREEE (reference sequence). The CDR3 sequence: CASSPGLAGVHSYEQYF. In nucleotides, the CDR3 is TGTGCCAGCAGCCCGGGACTAGCGGGGGTTCACTCCTACGAGCAGTACTTC.

The rearrangement joins TRBV7-9 to TRBJ2-2; D remains ambiguous. This CDR3 has 13 residues. Germline V gives CDR1 SEHNR, CDR2 FQNEAQ (reference sequence). V lost 5 bases to trimming and J lost 6 bases, with 10 bases between them. CDR3 residues: CASSPLGPGELFF. In DNA form, the CDR3 reads TGTGCCAGCAGCCCGCTGGGCCCCGGGGAGCTGTTTTTT. Full variable domain (remainder filled in from reference TRBV7-9 and TRBJ2-2): DTGVSQNPRHKITKRGQNVTFRCDPISEHNRLYWYRQTLGQGPEFLTYFQNEAQLEKSRLLSDRFSAERPKGSFSTLEIQRTEQGDSAMYLCASSPLGPGELFFGEGSRLTVL.

The rearrangement uses TRBV5-1 and TRBJ2-7; D is uncertain. This CDR3 is 14 amino acids long. V lost 5 bases, J lost 2 bases, and 14 bases lay in between. CDR1 and CDR2 (germline): SGHRS, YFSETQ. The DNA for the CDR3 is TGCGCCAGCAGTGAGAGGTTGGAACCCTACGAGCAGTACTTC. Translated, it gives CASSERLEPYEQYF.

This clone was seen only once. The chain joins TRBV6-5 to TRBJ1-5; 7 nucleotides align to TRBD1. Germline V gene sequence: CDR1 MNHEY, CDR2 SVGAGI. The junction had 8 bases not matched to a gene; V was cut back by 6 bases and J by 3 bases. The CDR3 contains 15 residues. CDR3 sequence: CASRETGFDNQPQHF. The CDR3, as DNA: TGTGCCAGCAGAGAGACAGGGTTCGACAATCAGCCCCAGCATTTT.

The chain carries TRBV24-1 and TRBJ2-5, with 9 nucleotides matching TRBD1. The CDR3 sequence is 17 residues long. Trimming took 3 bases from V and 4 from J; bases not matched to a gene: 11. The germline V gene has CDR1 KGHDR and CDR2 SFDVKD. This chain's CDR3 is CATSDDRGSNNLETQYF. CDR3 nucleotide sequence: TGTGCCACCAGTGATGACAGGGGGTCCAATAATTTAGAGACCCAGTACTTC.

This clone was recorded only once. The chain recombines TRBV6-6 with TRBJ1-1, with 7 bases aligning to TRBD1. CDR3 length: 18 amino acids. Germline lookup yields CDR1 MNHNY and CDR2 SVGAGI (reference sequence). V trimming: 5 bases; J trimming: 4 bases; junction bases outside the gene matches: 19. For the CDR3, the DNA is TGTGCCAGCAGTCGTTTGACAGGGATTAAAGAAGGGCGCACTGAAGCTTTCTTT. Translation: CASSRLTGIKEGRTEAFF.

The V call is TRBV5-5, the J call TRBJ2-2, with 7 bases fitting TRBD2. Germline lookup yields CDR1 SGHKS and CDR2 YYEKEE (reference sequence). The CDR3 has 14 residues. The J segment lost 5 bases and the V segment lost 4 bases, leaving 5 bases of the junction unmatched. The CDR3 sequence is CASSPGGVTGELFF. The CDR3 bases are TGTGCCAGCAGCCCGGGGGGAGTAACCGGGGAGCTGTTTTTT.

This clone was seen just once. The chain links TRBV7-8 to TRBJ1-1, with D perhaps matching TRBD1 (6 bases). V lost 5 bases and J 10 bases, leaving 17 bases between the germline ends. Germline V gene data show CDR1 as SGHVS and CDR2 as FQNEAQ. CDR3 length: 13 amino acids. This CDR3 is CASSPDSLNRAFF. CDR3 nucleotide sequence: TGTGCCAGCAGCCCGGACAGCCTGAATCGAGCTTTCTTT.

This chain links TRBV20-1 with TRBJ1-2; D gene unclear. The CDR3 totals 13 residues. Germline assignment: CDR1 DFQATT and CDR2 SNEGSKA (reference sequence). Trimming shortened V by 3 bases and J by 4 bases, and 12 bases separated the two germline ends. CDR3: CSASLPRSYGYTF. In nucleotides, the CDR3 is TGCAGTGCTAGTCTGCCCAGATCCTATGGCTACACCTTC.

The rearrangement joins TRBV12-3 or TRBV12-4 to TRBJ2-7; a possible D gene is TRBD2 (5 bases). This CDR3 is built from 13 residues. With 1 base removed from V and 6 bases from J, the gap between germline ends came to 10 bases. CDR3 sequence: CASSLGERREQYF. The CDR3 nucleotides are TGTGCCAGCAGTTTAGGGGAGCGGCGCGAGCAGTACTTC.

The chain is built from TRBV6-5 and TRBJ2-5; D might be TRBD2 (6 bases). Germline loops: CDR1 MNHEY, CDR2 SVGAGI. The CDR3 contains 13 residues. The V gene lost 7 bases and the J gene lost 2 bases, with 11 bases spanning the gap. In DNA form, the CDR3 reads TGTGCCAGCAAGTGGGACTTTCAAGAGACCCAGTACTTC. Translation: CASKWDFQETQYF.

This rearrangement joins TRBV2 to TRBJ2-1; 8 bases line up with TRBD1. Germline V gene sequence: CDR1 SNHLY, CDR2 FYNNEI. Trimming removed 7 bases from V and 8 bases from J; junction bases left unmatched: 7. There are 13 residues in the CDR3. The CDR3 protein is CASIGQGMDEQFF. In DNA, the CDR3 is TGTGCCAGCATTGGACAGGGAATGGATGAGCAGTTCTTC.